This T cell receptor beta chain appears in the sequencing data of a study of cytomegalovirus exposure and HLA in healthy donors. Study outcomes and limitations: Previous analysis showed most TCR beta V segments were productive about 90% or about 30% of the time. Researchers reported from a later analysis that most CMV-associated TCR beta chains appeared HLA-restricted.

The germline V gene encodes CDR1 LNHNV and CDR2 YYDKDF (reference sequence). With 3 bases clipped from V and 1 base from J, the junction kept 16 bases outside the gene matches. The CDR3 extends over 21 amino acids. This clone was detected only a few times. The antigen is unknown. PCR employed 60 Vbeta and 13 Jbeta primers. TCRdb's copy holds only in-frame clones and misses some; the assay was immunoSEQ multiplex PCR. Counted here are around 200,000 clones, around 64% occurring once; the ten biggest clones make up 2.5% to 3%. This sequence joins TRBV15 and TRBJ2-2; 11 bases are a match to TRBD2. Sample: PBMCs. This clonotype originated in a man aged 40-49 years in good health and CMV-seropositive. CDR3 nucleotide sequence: TGTGCCACCAGCAGTCCCCCGGGACTAGCGGAAAAAGTGGTGAACACCGGGGAGCTGTTTTTT. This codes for CATSSPPGLAEKVVNTGELFF.